Listed below are T cell receptor beta chains from one sample, sequenced in a study of T cell repertoires in cytomegalovirus infection. TCRdb passed the reads through MiXCR, listing each CDR3 protein once. The sample contains 700,000 to 900,000 distinct CDR3 sequences, approximately 32% of which appear only once. No antigen has been identified for these receptors. The sample in question was cultured CD8+ T cells from PBMCs, obtained from culture after CMV antigen stimulation. These receptor sequences come from a human donor in good health (CMV status not recorded). Some clones in this sample may be carry-over from other donors' samples. CDR3s include the opening cysteine and the closing phenylalanine or tryptophan. A D gene is named only where the DNA matches it firmly. Only part of the rows carry a size: once, few, many, or a class if the clone is expanded.

clone size	D gene	J gene	CDR3 length	V gene	CDR3 DNA	CDR3 protein
-	TRBD1	TRBJ1-1	13	TRBV9	TGTGCCAGCAGCGCCGGGACAGGAAATGAAGCTTTCTTT	CASSAGTGNEAFF
few	-	TRBJ2-1	15	TRBV4-2	TGTGCCAGCAGCCAAGATCTGCCCCCCTATGGTGAGCAGTTCTTC	CASSQDLPPYGEQFF
few	-	TRBJ2-5	17	TRBV7-6	TGTGCCAGCACCTACGGGGGTGGGGGCCGCCTCCAAGAGACCCAGTACTTC	CASTYGGGGRLQETQYF
few	-	TRBJ1-4	11	TRBV6-5	TGTGCCAGCAGTTACGCGGGGAAACTGTTTTTT	CASSYAGKLFF
many	TRBD2	TRBJ2-1	18	TRBV12-5	TGTGCTAGTGGTTCGGGACTAGCGGGCGGTCTATCCTACAATGAGCAGTTCTTC	CASGSGLAGGLSYNEQFF
-	TRBD1	TRBJ2-2	21	TRBV7-9	TGTGCCAGCAGCTATCGACAGGGGGATTTCGCCACGTACGCGAACACCGGGGAGCTGTTTTTT	CASSYRQGDFATYANTGELFF
many	TRBD2	TRBJ2-1	18	TRBV7-3	TGTGCCAGCAGCTCTACCCCGGGACTAGCGGGAAAACGGGGTGAGCAGTTCTTC	CASSSTPGLAGKRGEQFF
-	-	TRBJ2-2	15	TRBV19	TGTGCCAGTAGTTGGGGGGCGCGTAACACCGGGGAGCTGATTTTT	CASSWGARNTGELIF
-	TRBD1	TRBJ2-3	19	TRBV7-9	TGTGCCAGCAGCACGCCCTTCAGGACAGGGGGTAGAAGCACAGATACGCAGTATTTT	CASSTPFRTGGRSTDTQYF
-	TRBD1	TRBJ2-1	15	TRBV7-7	TGTGCTAGCAGCTACGGACAGGGGCCCCTCGATGAGCAGTTCTTC	CASSYGQGPLDEQFF
-	-	TRBJ2-1	17	TRBV27	TGTGCCAGCAGTTCCTTGGACAGGGAGGGCTCCTACAATGAGCAGTTCTTC	CASSSLDREGSYNEQFF
-	-	TRBJ2-1	13	TRBV7-6	TGTGCTAGCAGCTTGGAGGGGCACAATGAGCAGTTCTTC	CASSLEGHNEQFF
few	TRBD2	TRBJ2-6	18	TRBV10-3	TGTGCCATCCGAATACTAGCGGGTCCTAGCTCTGGGGCCAACGTCCTGACTTTC	CAIRILAGPSSGANVLTF
-	-	TRBJ1-5	16	TRBV6-6	TGTGCCAGCAGGCCGGACAGAGGAGGGGGCAATCAGCCCCAGCATTTT	CASRPDRGGGNQPQHF
once	-	TRBJ2-1	17	TRBV4-3	TGCGCCAGCAGCCAGGTCAGTGGAGCGGCTCCTTACAATGAGCAGTTCTTC	CASSQVSGAAPYNEQFF
-	-	TRBJ2-3	15	TRBV27	TGTGCCAGCAGTTTATCGATCCGGGTGTCAGATACGCAGTATTTT	CASSLSIRVSDTQYF
many	TRBD2	TRBJ2-3	11	TRBV7-2	TGTGCCAGCAGCTCACTAGCGCCGCAGTATTTT	CASSSLAPQYF
few	-	TRBJ1-5	14	TRBV27	TGTGCCAGCAGTCTTACAGGGAAGTTGCAGCCCCAGCATTTT	CASSLTGKLQPQHF
many	-	TRBJ1-1	15	TRBV4-3	TGCGCCAGCAGCCAAGGGGGTGGGGGGCTCACTGAAGCTTTCTTT	CASSQGGGGLTEAFF
few	-	TRBJ2-3	14	TRBV11-2	TGTGCCAGCAGCGTCGGACCCTACACAGATACGCAGTATTTT	CASSVGPYTDTQYF
many	-	TRBJ1-1	13	TRBV7-6	TGTGCCAGCAGCTTAGGTTTTGGCACTGAAGCTTTCTTT	CASSLGFGTEAFF
-	-	TRBJ1-6	16	TRBV7-6	TGTGCCAGCAGCTCATTCGCCGGCGGCAATAATTCACCCCTCCACTTT	CASSSFAGGNNSPLHF
few	TRBD2	TRBJ2-1	16	TRBV4-1	TGCGCCAGCAGCCGACCTAGCGGTCTAGCGAGCAATGAGCAGTTCTTC	CASSRPSGLASNEQFF
few	-	TRBJ2-7	13	TRBV19	TGTGCCAGTAGTATTCGGGCTCCCCACGAGCAGTACTTC	CASSIRAPHEQYF
-	-	TRBJ1-2	15	TRBV20-1	TGCAGTGCTAGAGTTAGGGGTAGACCTTCCTATGGCTACACCTTC	CSARVRGRPSYGYTF
-	-	TRBJ1-1	16	TRBV4-1	TGCGCCAGCAGCCAGGGAATAACAGGCATCTACACTGAAGCTTTCTTT	CASSQGITGIYTEAFF
-	-	TRBJ1-5	14	TRBV2	TGTGCCAGCAGGGGGGGGCAAGGGAATCAGCCCCAGCATTTT	CASRGGQGNQPQHF
-	TRBD2	TRBJ2-1	15	TRBV19	TGTGCCAGTAGGGAACTAGCGGGGGGGCTTCATGAGCAGTTCTTC	CASRELAGGLHEQFF